This record concerns one T cell receptor (beta chain) sequence. The CDR3 totals 16 residues. The ends lost 0 bases at V and 5 bases at J; junction bases unmatched: 5. Germline V lookup: CDR1 SGHRS, CDR2 YFSETQ. Profiled with immunoSEQ multiplex PCR; TCRdb holds only in-frame clones, not every one. The table shows more than 400,000 clones, with approximately 90% occurring only once. Cohorts were assigned according to the clinical history that participants reported. This sample is part of a study of blood T cell repertoires in COVID-19. The sequence came from a woman between 18 and 29 years old who had recovered from COVID-19. The sequenced material came from PBMCs or T cells enriched from blood (not recorded which). This chain connects TRBV5-1 to TRBJ2-2, with 9 bases lining up with TRBD2. CDR3 residues: CASSLDLSGGTGELFF. In DNA form, the CDR3 reads TGCGCCAGCAGCTTGGACCTTAGCGGGGGAACCGGGGAGCTGTTTTTT.